This passage covers 15 T cell receptor beta chains from one sample sequenced in a study of control samples from healthy donors and cancer patients. Assay used: immunoSEQ multiplex PCR; TCRdb lists only in-frame clones, some missing. The table includes 150,000 to 190,000 clones, over 90% detected once. The sample consisted of blood. Every receptor here comes from a man aged 50 to 60 in good health.

The rearrangement uses TRBV7-3 and TRBJ1-1; no clear D. The CDR3 extends over 13 amino acids. The V and J ends lost 3 bases and 4 bases respectively, with 9 bases between them. The germline V gene has CDR1 SGHTA and CDR2 FQGTGA. The CDR3 coding sequence is TGTGCCAGCAGCTTCCTCATTCGCACTGAAGCTTTCTTT. Translating gives CASSFLIRTEAFF.

V and J are TRBV10-3 and TRBJ2-6; 7 bases align to TRBD1. V lost 0 bases and J lost 3; bases outside the gene matches: 11. Per the germline V gene, CDR1 is ENHRY and CDR2 is SYGVKD. This CDR3 spans 19 amino acids. CDR3 DNA sequence: TGTGCCATCAGTGAGTCCCTGGGACAGAATCGAGGTGGGGCCAACGTCCTGACTTTC. Translating it yields CAISESLGQNRGGANVLTF.

V gene TRBV6-5 combines with J gene TRBJ1-2; no clear D. Germline assignment: CDR1 MNHEY and CDR2 SVGAGI. Trimming removed 5 bases at V and 0 bases at J, with 7 bases between. The CDR3 has 13 amino acids. The CDR3 coding sequence is TGTGCCAGCAGTCAACAAGCTAACTATGGCTACACCTTC. Amino acid sequence: CASSQQANYGYTF.

The V call is TRBV27, the J call TRBJ2-1; 7 bases are shared with TRBD1. The CDR3 loop spans 16 amino acids. V was clipped by 6 bases and J by 4 bases; unmatched bases: 12. CDR1 is MNHEY, CDR2 SMNVEV, per germline (reference sequence). Written as DNA, the CDR3 is TGTGCCAGCAGCCCAGGGGGTATACGAGCATACAATGAGCAGTTCTTC. Translated: CASSPGGIRAYNEQFF.

The V and J genes are TRBV7-8 and TRBJ2-6; possibly TRBD2 for D (6 bases). Germline V CDR1 and CDR2: SGHVS, FQNEAQ. V was cut by 3 bases and J by 0 bases, with 9 bases left in between. The length of the CDR3 is 16 residues. CDR3 in amino acids: CASSFDGSSGANVLTF. CDR3 in DNA: TGTGCCAGCAGCTTCGACGGGAGCTCTGGGGCCAACGTCCTGACTTTC.

This clone was picked up one time. The chain recombines TRBV21-1 with TRBJ2-7; TRBD1 is the table's D call, not checked against the DNA. TRBV21-1 is a pseudogene. The CDR3 is 19 amino acids. CDR3 sequence (DNA): TGTGCCAGCAGCAAACAAACTCCTGGGAAGGGACAGGGGGCCTACGAGCAGTACTTC. It encodes CASSKQTPGKGQGAYEQYF.

This chain joins TRBV19 and TRBJ2-7, with TRBD1 as a possible D gene (5 bases). Germline CDR1 is LNHDA and CDR2 is SQIVND (reference sequence). This CDR3 contains 15 residues. The V gene lost 3 bases and the J gene lost 2 bases, with 14 bases spanning the gap. The CDR3 bases are TGTGCCAGTAGTATCCAAGCCAGGGTGGCCTACGAGCAGTACTTC. Its translation is CASSIQARVAYEQYF.

This clone came up once. The genes are TRBV5-1 and TRBJ2-2; 8 bases fit TRBD1. Germline-derived CDR1 and CDR2 are SGHRS and YFSETQ. V was clipped by 0 bases and J by 7 bases; unmatched bases: 5. The CDR3 covers 15 residues. The CDR3 DNA reads as TGCGCCAGCAGCTTGGACAGGGGGAGTATCGGGGAGCTGTTTTTT. Translation gives CASSLDRGSIGELFF. Based on the CDR3 plus reference TRBV5-1 and TRBJ2-2, the full variable domain is KAGVTQTPRYLIKTRGQQVTLSCSPISGHRSVSWYQQTPGQGLQFLFEYFSETQRNKGNFPGRFSGRQFSNSRSEMNVSTLELGDSALYLCASSLDRGSIGELFFGEGSRLTVL.

The chain combines TRBV30 with TRBJ1-2; 11 nucleotides align to TRBD1. The V and J ends lost 1 base and 7 bases, in that order; junction bases with no gene match: 5. Germline V gives CDR1 GTSNPN, CDR2 SVGIG (reference sequence). This CDR3 is built from 14 residues. The CDR3 DNA sequence: TGTGCCTGGAGTGCCGGACAGGGGGCCTCTGGCTACACCTTC. Translated, it gives CAWSAGQGASGYTF.

This chain's CDR3 is CASSLDRENYGYTF. The CDR3 DNA reads as TGCGCCAGCAGCTTGGACAGGGAGAACTATGGCTACACCTTC. This sequence joins TRBV5-1 and TRBJ1-2; the D gene is possibly TRBD1 (6 bases). CDR1 and CDR2 from the germline V gene are SGHRS and YFSETQ. The CDR3 runs 14 residues. V lost 0 bases and J 2 bases, leaving 8 bases between the germline ends.

The rearrangement joins TRBV2 to TRBJ2-7; 10 nucleotides agree with TRBD2. CDR1 and CDR2 from the germline V gene are SNHLY and FYNNEI. The CDR3 consists of 15 residues. V was pared by 7 bases and J by 6 bases, with 12 bases of the junction left unmatched. CDR3 sequence reads: CASKGASGRVGEQYF. The DNA of the CDR3 is TGTGCCAGCAAGGGGGCTAGCGGGAGAGTTGGCGAGCAGTACTTC. Full variable domain (remainder filled in from reference TRBV2 and TRBJ2-7): EPEVTQTPSHQVTQMGQEVILRCVPISNHLYFYWYRQILGQKVEFLVSFYNNEISEKSEIFDDQFSVERPDGSNFTLKIRSTKLEDSAMYFCASKGASGRVGEQYFGPGTRLTVT.

The chain is built from TRBV5-1 and TRBJ1-1, with D unresolved. There are 15 residues in the CDR3. Germline-derived CDR1 and CDR2 are SGHRS and YFSETQ. V was clipped by 2 bases and J by 5 bases, with 16 bases between them. CDR3 region: CASSFTPVAGTEAFF. CDR3 bases: TGCGCCAGCAGCTTCACCCCGGTAGCGGGGACTGAAGCTTTCTTT.

This chain joins TRBV19 and TRBJ1-4; TRBD1 might be the D (6 bases). Germline V gene sequence: CDR1 LNHDA, CDR2 SQIVND (reference sequence). V lost 4 bases to trimming and J lost 2 bases, with 14 bases between them. This CDR3 comprises 16 residues. The CDR3 region has the DNA TGTGCCAGTAGTAACGGGGGCTCTTCGACTAATGAAAAACTGTTTTTT. This sequence encodes CASSNGGSSTNEKLFF.

This clone was detected once. The gene calls are TRBV15 and TRBJ1-5; 7 bases map to TRBD1. V lost 4 bases, J lost 6 bases, and 6 bases stayed unmatched. In germline, CDR1 is LNHNV, CDR2 YYDKDF (reference sequence). The CDR3 consists of 14 residues. The CDR3 nucleotides are TGTGCCACCAGCACGAGGGGGCTTTTTCAGCCCCAGCATTTT. It specifies CATSTRGLFQPQHF.

The chain couples TRBV4-1 to TRBJ1-4, with unresolved D. The germline V gene encodes CDR1 MGHRA and CDR2 YSYEKL. The CDR3 runs to 12 residues. The V and J ends lost 5 bases and 5 bases respectively, with 6 bases between them. In nucleotides, the CDR3 is TGCGCCAGCAGCGGGAGCAATGAAAAACTGTTTTTT. It specifies CASSGSNEKLFF.